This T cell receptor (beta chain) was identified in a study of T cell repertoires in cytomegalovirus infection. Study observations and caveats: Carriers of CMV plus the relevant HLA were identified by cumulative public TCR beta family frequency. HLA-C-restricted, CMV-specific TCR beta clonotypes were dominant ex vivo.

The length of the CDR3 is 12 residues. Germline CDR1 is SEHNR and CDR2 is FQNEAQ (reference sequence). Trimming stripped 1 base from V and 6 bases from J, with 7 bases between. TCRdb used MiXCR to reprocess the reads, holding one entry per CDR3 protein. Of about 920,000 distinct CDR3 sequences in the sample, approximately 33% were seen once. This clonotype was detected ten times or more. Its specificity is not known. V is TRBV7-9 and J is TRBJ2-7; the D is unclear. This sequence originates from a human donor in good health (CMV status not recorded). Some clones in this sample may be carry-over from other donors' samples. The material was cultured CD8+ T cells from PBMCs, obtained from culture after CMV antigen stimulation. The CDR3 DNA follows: TGTGCCAGCAGCTTAGAGAGGTCCGAGCAGTACTTC. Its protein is CASSLERSEQYF.